This TCR beta chain derives from a study of T-cell memory formation after mild COVID-19. Notes on the study in general: Whereas later expanders leaned CD4+, clones contracting day 15 to 85 showed a balanced CD4/CD8 makeup. Most CD4+ clones that shrank were in CM and EM, while CD8+ ones turned up in EMRA. Second-wave clones reaching peak frequency on day 37 lacked confirmed SARS-CoV-2 specificity.

The CDR3 contains 15 residues. Germline CDR1 is MGHRA and CDR2 is YSYEKL. V was shortened by 3 bases and J by 8 bases, with 16 bases between the two germline ends. The authors produced TCR alpha and TCR beta cDNA libraries with sample barcodes and UMIs by 5'RACE using constant-segment primers. TCRdb fed the 5' RACE reads into MiXCR, producing one record per CDR3 protein. The data show 220,000 or so distinct CDR3 sequences, about 9.2% seen once. This clonotype was picked up a small number of times. What it binds is not known. The clonotype comes from a man aged 18 to 30 who had mild COVID-19 (a few samples of this study predate the infection). Cell type and time point are not known. The rearrangement links TRBV4-1 to TRBJ1-4; unclear D gene. Material for sequencing was PBMCs or a T cell subset sorted from them (not recorded which). The CDR3 region has the DNA TGCGCCAGCAGCCAGGCGGCTGGATTTGGAGAAAAACTGTTTTTT. Residues: CASSQAAGFGEKLFF.